This T cell receptor (beta chain) came from a study of shared clonotypes between healthy human individuals. Looked up from germline, CDR1 is ENHRY and CDR2 is SYGVKD. CDR3 size: 16 residues. Deletions cut 3 bases from V and 4 bases from J, with 18 bases between. The assay was immunoSEQ multiplex PCR, and TCRdb's table has in-frame clones only and misses some. This table holds about 2.2 million clones, over 85% found once. Naive-designated CD8 cells lacked CD45RO, were positively enriched for CCR7, and omitted terminally differentiated effector memory CD45RA+ cells. The chain couples TRBV10-3 to TRBJ2-5, with D perhaps matching TRBD1 or TRBD2 (5 bases each). This TCR was sampled from a man aged 18-30 years in good health. Some clones in this sample may be carry-over from other donors' samples. The sequencing input was naive CD8+ T cells from PBMCs. CDR3: CAISDGALVRAETQYF. The CDR3 DNA is TGTGCCATCAGTGATGGGGCGCTAGTGAGGGCAGAGACCCAGTACTTC.